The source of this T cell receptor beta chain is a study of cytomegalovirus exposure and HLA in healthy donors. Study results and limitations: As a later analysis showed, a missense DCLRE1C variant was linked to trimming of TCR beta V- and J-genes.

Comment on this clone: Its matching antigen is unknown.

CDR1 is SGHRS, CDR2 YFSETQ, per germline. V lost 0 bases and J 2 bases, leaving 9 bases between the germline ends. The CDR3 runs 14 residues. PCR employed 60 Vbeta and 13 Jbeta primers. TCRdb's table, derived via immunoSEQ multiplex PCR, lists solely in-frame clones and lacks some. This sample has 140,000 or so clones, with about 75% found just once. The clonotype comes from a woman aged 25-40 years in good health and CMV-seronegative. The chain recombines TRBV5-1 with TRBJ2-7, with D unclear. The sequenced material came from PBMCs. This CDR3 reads CASSLGSGPYEQYF. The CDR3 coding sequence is TGCGCCAGCAGCTTGGGTTCCGGTCCCTACGAGCAGTACTTC.